A selection of T cell receptor beta chains follows, all from one sample in a study of cytomegalovirus exposure and HLA in healthy donors. Only in-frame clones appear in the TCRdb table, and some are missing; sequencing was by immunoSEQ multiplex PCR. The table records 55,000 to 70,000 clones, roughly 74% of them present only once. The sequencing input was PBMCs. The receptors were sampled from a woman aged 55-69 years in good health and CMV-seropositive. The CDR3 runs from the conserved cysteine through the conserved F or W. The order of the fields is J gene, clone size, D gene, V gene, CDR3 protein, CDR3 DNA. The D gene is left open where the match is weak. The size entry is marked missing in some rows and otherwise reads once, few, many or a size class.

>TRBJ2-4|-|-|TRBV15
CATSRDSEGGEYF
TGTGCCACCAGCAGGGACAGTGAAGGAGGAGAGTACTTC
>TRBJ2-5|-|-|TRBV21-1
CASTPGGARLETQYF
TGTGCCAGCACCCCGGGGGGGGCAAGGTTGGAGACCCAGTACTTC
>TRBJ2-7|-|-|TRBV5-1
CASSLVSGVDEQYF
TGCGCCAGCAGCTTGGTATCAGGGGTCGACGAGCAGTACTTC
>TRBJ1-3|-|TRBD1|TRBV2
CASSDRALNTIYF
TGTGCCAGCAGCGACAGGGCTTTAAACACCATATATTTT
>TRBJ2-1|-|TRBD2|TRBV27
CASSFLRTSDRHNEQFF
TGTGCCAGCAGTTTTTTGAGGACTAGCGATAGGCACAATGAGCAGTTCTTC
>TRBJ1-5|-|-|TRBV4-1
CASSHIGGRARGNQPQHF
TGCGCCAGCAGCCATATCGGAGGGAGGGCGAGGGGCAATCAGCCCCAGCATTTT
>TRBJ1-4|-|TRBD1|TRBV25-1
CASSEQGQVELFF
TGTGCCAGCAGTGAACAAGGACAGGTAGAACTGTTTTTT
>TRBJ1-5|-|-|TRBV18
CASSPVTGRTNQPQHF
TGTGCCAGCTCACCAGTCACAGGCCGAACGAATCAGCCCCAGCATTTT
>TRBJ1-2|-|-|TRBV6-5
CATREEVRGYTF
TGTGCCACCAGGGAGGAGGTCCGGGGCTACACCTTC
>TRBJ1-1|few|-|TRBV7-9
CASSLKPGMNTEAFF
TGTGCCAGCAGCTTAAAGCCGGGGATGAACACTGAAGCTTTCTTT
>TRBJ1-1|-|-|TRBV29-1
CSVAWGLNTEAFF
TGCAGCGTTGCGTGGGGCCTGAACACTGAAGCTTTCTTT
>TRBJ1-5|few|TRBD1|TRBV10-2
CASRSDSGGAQPQHF
TGCGCCAGCAGGTCAGATTCAGGGGGAGCCCAGCCCCAGCATTTT
>TRBJ2-1|-|TRBD2|TRBV2
CASRLAGAYNEQFF
TGTGCCAGCAGACTAGCGGGAGCGTACAATGAGCAGTTCTTC
>TRBJ1-1|-|-|TRBV2
CASSLTYNTEAFF
TGTGCCAGCAGTTTAACATACAACACTGAAGCTTTCTTT
>TRBJ1-5|-|-|TRBV2
CASSGPGGQPQHF
TGTGCCAGCAGTGGGCCGGGTGGCCAGCCCCAGCATTTT
>TRBJ2-7|few|TRBD1|TRBV10-3
CAISRGTGVENEQYF
TGTGCCATCAGTCGAGGGACAGGGGTCGAGAACGAGCAGTACTTC
>TRBJ1-4|once|TRBD1|TRBV19
CASSARDRGVLFF
TGTGCCAGTAGTGCACGGGACAGGGGAGTTCTGTTTTTT
>TRBJ1-5|few|-|TRBV27
CASSPPGVFQPQHF
TGTGCCAGCAGTCCCCCCGGGGTTTTTCAGCCCCAGCATTTT
>TRBJ2-7|-|-|TRBV16
CASSQSRPSREQYF
TGTGCCAGCAGCCAATCTCGGCCTTCGAGGGAGCAGTACTTC
>TRBJ1-3|-|-|TRBV6-1
CASSEQAFSGNTIYF
TGTGCCAGCAGTGAACAAGCTTTCTCTGGAAACACCATATATTTT
>TRBJ1-5|-|-|TRBV30
CAWSAVQGNQPQHF
TGTGCCTGGAGTGCAGTCCAGGGGAATCAGCCCCAGCATTTT
>TRBJ2-3|-|TRBD1|TRBV28
CASSPPTGGNTQYF
TGTGCCAGCAGTCCTCCGACAGGGGGGAATACGCAGTATTTT
>TRBJ2-3|-|-|TRBV10-1
CASSPRRDTDTQYF
TGCGCCAGCTCTCCCCGGAGAGACACAGATACGCAGTATTTT
>TRBJ1-1|few|TRBD1|TRBV6-6
CATRGGGNTEAFF
TGTGCCACCAGGGGGGGAGGGAACACTGAAGCTTTCTTT
>TRBJ1-1|-|-|TRBV19
CASTKTGLSTEAFF
TGTGCCAGTACCAAAACAGGCCTATCCACTGAAGCTTTCTTT
>TRBJ1-5|-|-|TRBV28
CASSFETAVYSNQPQHF
TGTGCCAGCAGTTTTGAGACAGCCGTTTATAGCAATCAGCCCCAGCATTTT
>TRBJ1-1|few|-|TRBV19
CASSISRQAGTEAFF
TGTGCCAGTAGTATTTCCAGGCAGGCAGGAACTGAAGCTTTCTTT
>TRBJ1-1|-|-|TRBV18
CASSPPGGTLVTEAFF
TGTGCCAGCTCACCACCGGGAGGGACCTTGGTCACTGAAGCTTTCTTT
>TRBJ2-7|-|-|TRBV13
CASSLAAGPPHEQYF
TGTGCCAGCAGCTTAGCGGCAGGTCCCCCCCACGAGCAGTACTTC
>TRBJ1-4|-|-|TRBV6-5
CASIGDDEKLFF
TGTGCCAGCATCGGGGATGATGAAAAACTGTTTTTT
>TRBJ2-1|-|-|TRBV11-2
CASSRGGYNEQFF
TGTGCCAGCTCCCGAGGGGGTTACAATGAGCAGTTCTTC
>TRBJ1-1|-|-|TRBV19
CASTIGGENTEAFF
TGTGCCAGTACCATAGGCGGCGAGAACACTGAAGCTTTCTTT
>TRBJ1-6|-|-|TRBV6-5
CASRRGRNSPLHF
TGTGCCAGCAGGCGGGGAAGGAATTCACCCCTCCACTTT
>TRBJ2-1|few|-|TRBV5-6
CASSFRERAYNEQFF
TGTGCCAGCAGCTTCCGGGAGAGGGCCTACAATGAGCAGTTCTTC
>TRBJ2-6|-|TRBD2|TRBV9
CASSVGLAGEGNVLTF
TGTGCCAGCAGCGTAGGTCTAGCGGGGGAGGGCAACGTCCTGACTTTC
>TRBJ1-2|-|-|TRBV11-2
CASSLDGGYGYTF
TGTGCCAGCAGCTTAGATGGCGGCTATGGCTACACCTTC
>TRBJ1-1|-|-|TRBV5-1
CASSLGANTEAFF
TGCGCCAGCAGCTTGGGGGCCAACACTGAAGCTTTCTTT
>TRBJ1-1|-|-|TRBV9
CASSVAGGNTEAFF
TGTGCCAGCAGCGTAGCGGGGGGGAACACTGAAGCTTTCTTT
>TRBJ1-1|-|-|TRBV6-1
CASSEERTANTEAFF
TGTGCCAGCAGTGAAGAGCGGACAGCAAACACTGAAGCTTTCTTT
>TRBJ2-3|few|-|TRBV9
CASSVFADTQYF
TGTGCCAGCAGCGTATTCGCAGATACGCAGTATTTT
>TRBJ1-2|-|-|TRBV14
CASSRSRQANYGYTF
TGTGCCAGCAGCCGAAGCAGACAGGCCAACTATGGCTACACCTTC
>TRBJ2-7|-|TRBD2|TRBV30
CAWSKTSGGPGQHEQYF
TGTGCCTGGAGTAAGACTAGCGGGGGCCCCGGTCAACACGAGCAGTACTTC
>TRBJ2-3|once|TRBD2|TRBV2
CASSGLAGGTDTQYF
TGTGCCAGCAGTGGGCTAGCGGGGGGTACAGATACGCAGTATTTT
>TRBJ2-7|once|TRBD2|TRBV2
CASIVGLAGGAYEQYF
TGTGCCAGCATCGTGGGGCTAGCGGGAGGGGCCTACGAGCAGTACTTC
>TRBJ2-3|few|TRBD1|TRBV6-5
CASRRTGSTDTQYF
TGTGCCAGCAGGCGGACAGGGAGCACAGATACGCAGTATTTT
>TRBJ1-4|-|-|TRBV28
CASNFNEKLFF
TGTGCCAGCAACTTTAATGAAAAACTGTTTTTT
>TRBJ1-2|-|-|TRBV10-3
CAISERSAGLTDGCTF
TGTGCCATCAGTGAGCGCTCAGCGGGGCTTACTGATGGCTGCACCTTC
>TRBJ1-1|-|-|TRBV6-1
CASSNEAAVDTEAFF
TGTGCCAGCTCCAATGAGGCGGCAGTGGACACTGAAGCTTTCTTT
>TRBJ1-3|-|-|TRBV11-3
CASSWGGNSGNTIYF
TGTGCCAGCAGCTGGGGCGGGAACTCTGGAAACACCATATATTTT
>TRBJ1-1|-|TRBD1|TRBV6-5
CASSSGGLNTEAFF
TGTGCCAGCAGCTCAGGGGGATTGAACACTGAAGCTTTCTTT
>TRBJ1-2|-|-|TRBV30
CAWSQQAPGGGYTF
TGTGCCTGGAGTCAGCAGGCCCCGGGGGGTGGCTACACCTTC
>TRBJ2-3|-|-|TRBV7-2
CASSWSRADTQYF
TGTGCCAGCAGCTGGAGTCGGGCAGATACGCAGTATTTT
>TRBJ1-1|-|-|TRBV25-1
CASSEGRGEAFF
TGCGCCAGCAGTGAGGGCCGGGGAGAAGCTTTCTTT
>TRBJ1-6|-|-|TRBV30
CAWRSGGNSPLHF
TGTGCCTGGAGGTCGGGGGGCAACTCACCCCTCCACTTT